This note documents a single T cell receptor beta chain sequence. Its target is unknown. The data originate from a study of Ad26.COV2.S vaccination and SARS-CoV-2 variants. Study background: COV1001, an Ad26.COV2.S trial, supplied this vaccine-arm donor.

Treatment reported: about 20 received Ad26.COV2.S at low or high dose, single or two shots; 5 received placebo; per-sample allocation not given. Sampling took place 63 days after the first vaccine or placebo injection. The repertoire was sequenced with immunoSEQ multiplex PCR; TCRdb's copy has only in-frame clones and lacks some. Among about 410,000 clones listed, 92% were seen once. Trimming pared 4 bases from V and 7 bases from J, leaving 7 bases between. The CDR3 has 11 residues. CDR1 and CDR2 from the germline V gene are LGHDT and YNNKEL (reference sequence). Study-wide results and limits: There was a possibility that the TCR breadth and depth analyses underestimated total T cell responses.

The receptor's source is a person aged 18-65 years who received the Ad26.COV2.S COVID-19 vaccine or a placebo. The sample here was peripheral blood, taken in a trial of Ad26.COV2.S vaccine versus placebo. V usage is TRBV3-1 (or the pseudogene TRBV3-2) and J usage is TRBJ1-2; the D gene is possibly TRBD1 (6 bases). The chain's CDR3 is CASSRGLGYTF. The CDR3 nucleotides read TGTGCCAGCAGCCGGGGGCTTGGCTACACCTTC.